The 26 T cell receptor beta chains below all came from one sample that was sequenced in a study of shared T cell receptors in the human thymus. Sequencing used immunoSEQ multiplex PCR; TCRdb keeps in-frame clones, though not all of them. The sample shows tens of thousands of clones, more than 90% of them seen only once. Sequencing was done on a sample of thymocytes. The receptors stem from a human donor.

The J gene is TRBJ1-3, the V gene TRBV19; TRBD1 matches at 12 bases. CDR1 is LNHDA and CDR2 is SQIVND in the germline V gene (reference sequence). Trimming took 5 bases from V and 0 from J; bases not matched to a gene: 8. The CDR3 sequence is 18 residues long. The CDR3 reads CASSEGTGGLGSGNTIYF. The CDR3 DNA reads as TGTGCCAGTAGTGAAGGGACAGGGGGCTTGGGCTCTGGAAACACCATATATTTT.

The chain has TRBV7-2 and TRBJ2-1; 10 nucleotides align to TRBD2. Germline V gene data show CDR1 as SGHTA and CDR2 as FQGNSA. CDR3 length: 16 amino acids. The V and J ends lost 3 bases and 6 bases, in that order; junction bases with no gene match: 8. CDR3 sequence (DNA): TGTGCCAGCAGCTTCCTAGCGGGGGTGATCCCCAATGAGCAGTTCTTC. Protein product: CASSFLAGVIPNEQFF.

The table lists this clone with a count of one. This chain joins TRBV6-6 and TRBJ2-7; D may be TRBD1 (6 bases). The CDR3 contains 13 residues. Germline lookup yields CDR1 MNHNY and CDR2 SVGAGI (reference sequence). With 6 bases removed from V and 4 bases from J, the gap between germline ends came to 13 bases. Written as DNA, the CDR3 is TGTGCCAGCAGCTCACAGGGCTGTTACGAGCAGTACTTC. Encoded protein: CASSSQGCYEQYF.

The chain links TRBV19 to TRBJ2-5; a weak D match, TRBD1 (6 bases). V was pared by 4 bases and J by 4 bases, with 16 bases between. CDR1 is LNHDA and CDR2 is SQIVND in the germline V gene (reference sequence). This CDR3 region has 15 residues. CDR3 bases: TGTGCCAGTAGTACTACCGACAGGCCCCCAGAGACCCAGTACTTC. Its protein is CASSTTDRPPETQYF.

The chain carries TRBV6-4 and TRBJ1-3; no clear D gene. The CDR3 runs 15 residues. Trimming cost V 0 bases and J 4 bases, with 10 bases left between them. Germline CDR1 reads MRHNA; CDR2 reads SNTAGT. The CDR3 region is CASSDSTHRGNTIYF. The CDR3 nucleotides are TGTGCCAGCAGTGACTCTACTCATAGGGGAAACACCATATATTTT.

Only one count was recorded for this clone. The V call is TRBV11-3, the J call TRBJ1-1; no definite D call. The CDR3 is 14 residues long. Trimming stripped 1 base from V and 1 base from J, with 7 bases between. Germline V lookup: CDR1 SGHNT, CDR2 YENEEA. CDR3 sequence reads: CASSLAGRNTEAFF. In DNA, the CDR3 is TGTGCCAGCAGCTTAGCTGGGCGGAACACTGAAGCTTTCTTT.

The V call is TRBV27, the J call TRBJ2-2, with D uncertain. V was pared by 8 bases and J by 2 bases, with 12 bases between. The germline V gene encodes CDR1 MNHEY and CDR2 SMNVEV (reference sequence). The CDR3 spans 14 residues. CDR3 in amino acids: CASAFRLNTGELFF. CDR3 DNA: TGTGCCAGCGCCTTCAGGCTAAACACCGGGGAGCTGTTTTTT.

About this clone itself: The conserved phenylalanine or tryptophan normally closing the CDR3 is absent here, so this likely arose from a read error. The DNA is omitted, as the CDR3 cannot be located on it reliably, and the CDR3 follows TCRdb's listing. The J gene is TRBJ1-2, the V gene TRBV6-6; the table gives TRBD1 as D, unverified against the DNA. Ends included, the CDR3 has 14 residues. Germline loops: CDR1 MNHNY, CDR2 SVGAGI (reference sequence). The CDR3 sequence: CASSYSKRQGALPV.

The V and J genes are TRBV11-2 and TRBJ2-1, with a weak D call TRBD2 (5 bases). The CDR3 is 17 residues long. Deletions cut 1 base from V and 9 bases from J, with 22 bases between. Germline CDR1 and CDR2: SGHAT and FQNNGV. Here the CDR3 reads CASSLVPQPELDGEQFF. CDR3 nucleotide sequence: TGTGCCAGCAGCTTAGTACCCCAGCCGGAACTAGATGGTGAGCAGTTCTTC. Together with reference TRBV11-2 and TRBJ2-1, the CDR3 gives the full variable domain: EAGVAQSPRYKIIEKRQSVAFWCNPISGHATLYWYQQILGQGPKLLIQFQNNGVVDDSQLPKDRFSAERLKGVDSTLKIQPAKLEDSAVYLCASSLVPQPELDGEQFFGPGTRLTVL.

The gene calls are TRBV7-2 and TRBJ2-5; 11 positions agree with TRBD2. The CDR3 has 16 residues. Per the germline V gene, CDR1 is SGHTA and CDR2 is FQGNSA. After removal of 3 bases from V and 1 base from J, the junction contained 4 bases not matched to a gene. The CDR3, as DNA: TGTGCCAGCAGCTTTGGGACTAGCGGATTCCAAGAGACCCAGTACTTC. Protein product: CASSFGTSGFQETQYF.

The rearrangement joins TRBV7-2 to TRBJ2-5; 12 nucleotides line up with TRBD2. The CDR3 totals 16 residues. Trimming took 5 bases from V and 7 from J; bases not matched to a gene: 11. CDR1 and CDR2 from the germline V gene are SGHTA and FQGNSA. CDR3 in DNA: TGTGCCAGCAGCGTCACTAGCGGGGGGCCCGGCGGGACCCAGTACTTC. Its protein product is CASSVTSGGPGGTQYF.

This chain joins TRBV27 and TRBJ1-2; TRBD1 aligns across 11 bases. With V trimmed by 4 bases and J by 4 bases, 17 bases remained unmatched. The CDR3 has 19 amino acids. Germline assignment: CDR1 MNHEY and CDR2 SMNVEV (reference sequence). The CDR3 bases are TGTGCCAGCAGTTCGTCCGGGACAGGGGGTCCAATGGTGGGCTATGGCTACACCTTC. Protein sequence: CASSSSGTGGPMVGYGYTF.

This chain links TRBV4-3 with TRBJ2-6; D unclear. The germline V gene encodes CDR1 LGHNA and CDR2 YSLEER. V lost 4 bases to trimming and J lost 1 base, with 8 bases between them. The CDR3 totals 15 residues. The CDR3 loop is CASSLAESGANVLTF. The CDR3 coding sequence is TGCGCCAGCAGCCTTGCTGAGTCTGGGGCCAACGTCCTGACTTTC.

This sequence joins TRBV11-2 and TRBJ1-1; tentative D call: TRBD1 (5 bases). The germline gives CDR1 SGHAT, CDR2 FQNNGV. The CDR3 has 14 residues. V was trimmed by 3 bases and J by 0 bases, leaving 8 bases between them. CDR3 loop: CASSLRDLNTEAFF. CDR3 sequence (DNA): TGTGCCAGCAGCTTGAGGGACTTGAACACTGAAGCTTTCTTT.

This clone appeared once. The chain carries TRBV14 and TRBJ2-3; D not certain. The V gene's germline CDR1 is SGHDN and CDR2 FVKESK. V shed 4 bases and J shed 3 bases, with 17 bases lying between them. The CDR3 sequence is 16 residues long. The CDR3 reads CASSPAFTTRTDTQYF. CDR3 bases: TGTGCCAGCAGCCCAGCCTTCACCACTCGGACAGATACGCAGTATTTT. The complete variable domain, with remaining parts taken from reference TRBV14 and TRBJ2-3, reads EAGVTQFPSHSVIEKGQTVTLRCDPISGHDNLYWYRRVMGKEIKFLLHFVKESKQDESGMPNNRFLAERTGGTYSTLKVQPAELEDSGVYFCASSPAFTTRTDTQYFGPGTRLTVL.

This chain connects TRBV5-5 to TRBJ1-3; D remains unclear. The CDR3 totals 14 residues. Between the trimmed V and J ends, which lost 4 bases and 0 bases, there was a span of 8 bases. The germline V gene encodes CDR1 SGHKS and CDR2 YYEKEE (reference sequence). The CDR3 is CASSRGGSGNTIYF. The CDR3 DNA follows: TGTGCCAGCAGCCGCGGAGGCTCTGGAAACACCATATATTTT.

This rearrangement joins TRBV4-2 to TRBJ1-1; the D is unclear. The CDR3 runs 12 residues. Per the germline V gene, CDR1 is LGHNA and CDR2 is YNFKEQ. The ends were cut back, 4 bases at V and 4 bases at J, with 7 bases in the middle. As DNA, the CDR3 is TGTGCCAGCAGCCCAAAGCCCACTGAAGCTTTCTTT. It is translated as CASSPKPTEAFF.

The chain combines TRBV19 with TRBJ2-2, with D unclear. Deletions cut 7 bases from V and 3 bases from J, with 15 bases between. CDR1 and CDR2 from the germline V gene are LNHDA and SQIVND (reference sequence). This CDR3 is built from 15 residues. The CDR3 loop reads CASIMADGYTGELFF. As DNA, the CDR3 is TGTGCCAGTATTATGGCGGACGGATACACCGGGGAGCTGTTTTTT.

The rearrangement links TRBV19 to TRBJ2-1, with 11 bases lining up with TRBD1. The germline V gene has CDR1 LNHDA and CDR2 SQIVND (reference sequence). The CDR3 length is 14 residues. V trimming: 6 bases; J trimming: 8 bases; junction bases outside the gene matches: 6. The CDR3 loop is CASRRDRGGYEQFF. CDR3 sequence (DNA): TGTGCCAGTAGAAGGGACAGGGGGGGATATGAGCAGTTCTTC.

The rearrangement joins TRBV4-3 to TRBJ1-1; D not resolved. The CDR3 spans 15 residues. V lost 0 bases, J lost 3 bases, and 11 bases lay in between. CDR1 LGHNA and CDR2 YSLEER come from the germline V gene. CDR3 nucleotide sequence: TGCGCCAGCAGCCAAGAGGGAGGTATGGACACTGAAGCTTTCTTT. Its protein product is CASSQEGGMDTEAFF.

The CDR3 DNA reads TGTGCCAGCTCTGGGACGGCAAGTAATGAAAAACTGTTTTTT. Translation: CASSGTASNEKLFF. The chain links TRBV18 to TRBJ1-4; possible D gene TRBD1, 5 bases. The CDR3 consists of 14 residues. Deletions cut 6 bases from V and 4 bases from J, with 12 bases between. Per germline, CDR1 KGHSH and CDR2 LQKENI.

This rearrangement joins TRBV5-1 to TRBJ1-2, with D perhaps TRBD1 (6 bases). This CDR3 contains 13 residues. The germline gives CDR1 SGHRS, CDR2 YFSETQ. V lost 3 bases and J 2 bases, leaving 8 bases between the germline ends. The CDR3 bases are TGCGCCAGCAGCTGGACAGCCAACTATGGCTACACCTTC. Translation gives CASSWTANYGYTF.

The chain links TRBV7-2 to TRBJ2-7; 7 bases are shared with TRBD2. The V gene's germline CDR1 is SGHTA and CDR2 FQGNSA. The ends lost 5 bases at V and 5 bases at J; junction bases unmatched: 9. This CDR3 is 14 amino acids long. CDR3 DNA sequence: TGTGCCAGCAGCGTACCACTAGCGACCCACGAGCAGTACTTC. Its protein is CASSVPLATHEQYF.

The chain is built from TRBV19 and TRBJ1-1; 11 bases match TRBD1. The trim removed 5 bases at V and 1 base at J, leaving 3 bases unmatched. Germline values: CDR1 LNHDA, CDR2 SQIVND (reference sequence). This CDR3 has 15 residues. The CDR3 is CASSGQGARNTEAFF. For the CDR3, the DNA is TGTGCCAGTAGTGGACAGGGGGCTAGGAACACTGAAGCTTTCTTT.

CDR3 nucleotides: TGTGCCAGCACTACTCGGACTAGCGGGGGCGCAAATACGCAGTATTTT. This encodes CASTTRTSGGANTQYF. V gene TRBV28 combines with J gene TRBJ2-3; 13 bases agree with TRBD2. The length of the CDR3 is 16 residues. The junction had 11 bases not matched to a gene; V was cut back by 7 bases and J by 7 bases. Germline CDR1 MDHEN, CDR2 SYDVKM.

This clone was observed a single time. The gene calls are TRBV20-1 and TRBJ1-2; D gene unclear. The germline CDR1 and CDR2 sequences are DFQATT and SNEGSKA (reference sequence). The ends were cut back, 1 base at V and 7 bases at J, with 7 bases in the middle. The CDR3 runs to 11 residues. The CDR3 sequence is CSARVWCGYTF. CDR3 nucleotide sequence: TGCAGTGCTAGAGTGTGGTGTGGCTACACCTTC.